The rows below give T cell receptor beta chains drawn from one sample of a study of CD8+CD57+ T cells in acquired aplastic anemia. One entry per CDR3 protein results from TCRdb running MiXCR on the reads. The sample shows just over 40,000 distinct CDR3 sequences, 63% of them seen only once. Sequenced sample: sorted CD4+, CD8+, or CD8+CD57+ T cells (not recorded which) from PBMCs. These receptors originate from a human donor with aplastic anemia. CDR3s include the opening cysteine and the closing phenylalanine or tryptophan. Each record gives: V gene, D gene, J gene, CDR3 protein. D genes are given only for firm matches.

TRBV7-9	TRBD1	TRBJ2-7	CASSPDRGLREQYF
TRBV15	.	TRBJ2-5	CATSRQGEAQYF
TRBV9	.	TRBJ2-1	CASSVEDNEQFF
TRBV15	TRBD1	TRBJ1-1	CATSTGTGLNTEAFF
TRBV10-3	TRBD1	TRBJ2-3	CAISSDRGGTDTQYF
TRBV6-1	.	TRBJ2-2	CASLTAGELFF
TRBV19	.	TRBJ2-1	CASSMDADEQFF
TRBV7-2	.	TRBJ2-3	CASSWSVVDTQYF
TRBV7-2	TRBD1	TRBJ1-6	CASSFTGDTSPLHF
TRBV25-1	.	TRBJ1-4	CASSGTGSGGEKLFF
TRBV5-5	.	TRBJ1-2	CASTPPGLPNYGYTF
TRBV7-2	.	TRBJ2-7	CASSSDFSSYEQYF
TRBV4-2	TRBD1	TRBJ1-1	CASSQGEGQGAEAFF
TRBV9	TRBD2	TRBJ2-1	CASSATAGGLYNEQFF
TRBV5-1	.	TRBJ2-2	CASQQGNTGELFF
TRBV20-1	TRBD1	TRBJ2-1	CSASGTENYNEQFF
TRBV5-1	TRBD1	TRBJ2-1	CASSPGTGGELYNEQFF
TRBV4-1	.	TRBJ2-1	CASSQQRSGGNEQFF
TRBV4-1	TRBD2	TRBJ2-7	CASSQAGGENYEQYF
TRBV27	.	TRBJ1-5	CASSLSGIQPQHF
TRBV5-5	TRBD1	TRBJ1-4	CASSEGQELFF
TRBV5-4	.	TRBJ2-3	CASSLWSSTDTQYF